This T cell receptor (beta chain) was identified in a study of T cells in localized non-small cell lung cancer. Study-level points and caveats: Uninvolved adjacent lung showed the highest T cell clonality, exceeding tumor. Only one tumor region went through sequencing, so heterogeneity may still be there. Adjacent lung exhibited a median of about 56 among the 100 most abundant tumor clones. Longer overall survival associated with higher blood T cell density; shorter survival with higher adjacent-lung clonality.

Clones were read by immunoSEQ multiplex PCR, and TCRdb kept only the in-frame ones, dropping some. In the table there are tens of thousands of clones, roughly 84% of which are singletons. Looked up from germline, CDR1 is SQVTM and CDR2 is ANQGSEA. The CDR3 runs 15 residues. Trimming took 6 bases from V and 0 from J; bases not matched to a gene: 9. As for this clone: The antigen is undetermined.

The sequence derives from a woman aged 40-70 years with stage II squamous cell lung carcinoma. Sequences were derived from PBMCs, sampled before any cancer treatment. V gene TRBV29-1 combines with J gene TRBJ2-3, with 7 bases fitting TRBD2. The CDR3: CSVKAGTTSTDTQYF. As DNA, the CDR3 is TGCAGCGTCAAAGCGGGAACGACTAGCACAGATACGCAGTATTTT.